Shown below are 24 T cell receptor beta chains from a single sample sequenced in a study of control samples from healthy donors and cancer patients. The method was immunoSEQ multiplex PCR; TCRdb's version includes in-frame clones alone and lacks a portion of them. The sample has fewer than 90,000 clones, roughly 86% seen once. Specimen: blood. These receptors were obtained from a man aged 50 to 59 in good health.

The rearrangement links TRBV18 to TRBJ2-1; 10 bases align to TRBD2. J lost 8 bases, V lost 2 bases, and 0 bases had no gene match. This CDR3 contains 13 residues. Germline V CDR1 and CDR2: KGHSH, LQKENI. The CDR3 DNA reads as TGTGCCAGCTCACCAAGCGGGGGGGATGAGCAGTTCTTC. This codes for CASSPSGGDEQFF.

The chain links TRBV14 to TRBJ1-6; D not certain. V gave up 4 bases and J gave up 8 bases, with 9 bases separating them. Germline loops: CDR1 SGHDN, CDR2 FVKESK. The CDR3 totals 13 residues. This CDR3 reads CASSPYWDSPLHF. The DNA for the CDR3 is TGTGCCAGCAGCCCGTACTGGGATTCACCCCTCCACTTT.

DNA for the CDR3: TGTGCCGAAGGGGGCTCCTATAATTCACCCCTCCACTTT. It yields the protein CAEGGSYNSPLHF. This rearrangement joins TRBV7-2 to TRBJ1-6; D is possibly TRBD1 (6 bases). Germline V gene data show CDR1 as SGHTA and CDR2 as FQGNSA. The CDR3 covers 13 residues. The V end lost 11 bases, the J end lost 0 bases, and 8 bases lay between the germline ends.

The chain carries TRBV29-1 and TRBJ2-1, with a weak D call TRBD2 (6 bases). V lost 7 bases to trimming and J lost 0 bases, with 16 bases between them. CDR1 and CDR2 from the germline V gene are SQVTM and ANQGSEA. CDR3 length: 15 residues. The CDR3 DNA follows: TGCAGCGGAACTCCTCGGGGGAGCTCCTACAATGAGCAGTTCTTC. Translated, it gives CSGTPRGSSYNEQFF.

The V and J genes are TRBV6-5 and TRBJ2-7; D is possibly TRBD1 or TRBD2 (5 bases each). The V gene's germline CDR1 is MNHEY and CDR2 SVGAGI. This CDR3 contains 13 residues. V was cut by 6 bases and J by 3 bases, with 12 bases left in between. The CDR3 is CASSPGRNYEQYF. The CDR3 DNA reads as TGTGCCAGCAGCCCGGGACGCAACTACGAGCAGTACTTC.

V gene TRBV5-3 combines with J gene TRBJ2-2; D gene ambiguous. TRBV5-3 falls under the ORF class, with uncertain function. Trimming took off 5 bases at V and 7 bases at J, with 18 bases between the two ends. This CDR3 has 15 residues. CDR3 residues: CARRGRRWPVGELFF. The CDR3, as DNA: TGTGCCAGAAGGGGTCGGCGTTGGCCGGTCGGGGAGCTGTTTTTT.

The table lists this clone with a count of one. This rearrangement joins TRBV4-3 to TRBJ2-1; D unclear. CDR1 and CDR2 from the germline V gene are LGHNA and YSLEER. Trimming took 2 bases from V and 5 from J, leaving 7 bases between them. The CDR3 runs 13 residues. CDR3 sequence: CASSQRADNEQFF. In nucleotides, the CDR3 is TGCGCCAGCAGCCAAAGGGCGGACAATGAGCAGTTCTTC.

The chain uses TRBV24-1 and TRBJ2-5, with TRBD2 identical over 11 bases. Germline V gives CDR1 KGHDR, CDR2 SFDVKD. The J segment lost 4 bases and the V segment lost 7 bases, leaving 10 bases of the junction unmatched. The CDR3 extends over 16 amino acids. The CDR3 spells CATRGSGGAVGETQYF. DNA of the CDR3: TGTGCCACCAGAGGTAGCGGGGGGGCCGTTGGAGAGACCCAGTACTTC.

The chain has TRBV15 and TRBJ2-7; 8 bases line up with TRBD2. Germline V CDR1 and CDR2: LNHNV, YYDKDF (reference sequence). Trimming cost V 0 bases and J 5 bases; bases outside gene matches: 6. The CDR3 runs 15 residues. This CDR3 reads CATSRDGSGVNEQYF. The CDR3 region has the DNA TGTGCCACCAGCAGAGATGGTAGCGGGGTAAACGAGCAGTACTTC.

This clone was recorded only once. The CDR3 is CATSDTGTGRLRDTQYF. In DNA, the CDR3 is TGTGCCACCAGTGACACCGGGACAGGGAGGTTGAGGGATACGCAGTATTTT. V is TRBV24-1 and J is TRBJ2-3, with TRBD1 matching 9 bases. V gave up 4 bases and J gave up 6 bases; unmatched junction bases: 13. Germline V lookup: CDR1 KGHDR, CDR2 SFDVKD. CDR3 length: 17 amino acids.

The chain employs TRBV5-6 and TRBJ1-5, with unresolved D. The CDR3 is 15 residues long. Trimming removed 0 bases from V and 9 bases from J, with 16 bases in between. Germline-derived CDR1 and CDR2 are SGHDT and YYEEEE. CDR3 amino acids: CASSLGAGDGRPQHF. The CDR3 DNA is TGTGCCAGCAGCTTGGGTGCGGGCGATGGGAGGCCCCAGCATTTT.

In its sample, this clone was seen once. The chain recombines TRBV10-3 with TRBJ2-5; TRBD2 agrees at 9 bases. Germline CDR1 and CDR2: ENHRY and SYGVKD. J lost 4 bases, V lost 2 bases, and 2 bases had no gene match. The CDR3 loop spans 14 amino acids. The CDR3 DNA reads TGTGCCATCAGTGAGCGGACTAGCGCAGAGACCCAGTACTTC. Translated: CAISERTSAETQYF.

This chain connects TRBV11-3 to TRBJ2-3; 7 bases align to TRBD2. The trim removed 5 bases at V and 0 bases at J, leaving 11 bases unmatched. Germline CDR1 reads SGHNT; CDR2 reads YENEEA. The CDR3 spans 17 residues. DNA for the CDR3: TGTGCCAGCAGCACCGGACTAGGCGTGGAGAGCACAGATACGCAGTATTTT. Its translation is CASSTGLGVESTDTQYF.

The genes are TRBV30 and TRBJ2-7; the match to TRBD2 covers 14 bases. Germline values: CDR1 GTSNPN, CDR2 SVGIG (reference sequence). The trim removed 3 bases at V and 5 bases at J, leaving 12 bases unmatched. The CDR3 extends over 17 amino acids. CDR3 nucleotides: TGTGCCTGGAGGCCAGCTATGGGACTAGCGGGAGTAAACGAGCAGTACTTC. Protein: CAWRPAMGLAGVNEQYF.

V gene TRBV6-1 combines with J gene TRBJ1-2; D is ambiguous. V was cut by 2 bases and J by 7 bases, with 11 bases left in between. CDR3 length: 13 amino acids. Germline V CDR1 and CDR2: MNHNS, SASEGT. CDR3 protein: CASSEQEETGYTF. CDR3 nucleotides: TGTGCCAGCAGTGAACAAGAGGAAACTGGCTACACCTTC.

The chain recombines TRBV11-3 with TRBJ2-3; D not certain. Trimming left V 5 bases short and J 2 bases short, with 11 bases between. Per the germline V gene, CDR1 is SGHNT and CDR2 is YENEEA. The CDR3 covers 14 residues. The CDR3 bases are TGTGCCAGCAGCCCTTCTAGGACCACAGATACGCAGTATTTT. Translating gives CASSPSRTTDTQYF.

The V gene is TRBV7-3, the J gene TRBJ2-3; 7 bases align to TRBD2. The germline CDR1 and CDR2 sequences are SGHTA and FQGTGA. V dropped 5 bases and J dropped 2; count of bases not matched to a gene: 10. The CDR3 extends over 16 amino acids. The CDR3 bases are TGTGCCAGCAGCCCCACCGCCGGGACTATCACAGATACGCAGTATTTT. It encodes CASSPTAGTITDTQYF.

The CDR3 DNA sequence: TGTGCCAGCAGCTTAGTACTGGGGAATGAGCAGTTCTTC. Translated: CASSLVLGNEQFF. The V call is TRBV11-3, the J call TRBJ2-1, with D hard to call. V shed 1 base and J shed 7 bases, with 8 bases lying between them. CDR1 is SGHNT, CDR2 YENEEA, per germline. This CDR3 is 13 amino acids long.

This sequence joins TRBV27 and TRBJ1-6; TRBD1 might be the D (6 bases). The CDR3 has 14 amino acids. V lost 2 bases to trimming and J lost 10 bases, with 12 bases between them. Germline V CDR1 and CDR2: MNHEY, SMNVEV (reference sequence). The CDR3 region is CASSLGGLTSPLHF. The CDR3 nucleotides are TGTGCCAGCAGTTTAGGGGGCCTAACCTCACCCCTCCACTTT.

V is TRBV6-5 and J is TRBJ1-1; TRBD1 is a possible D gene (5 bases). Trimming shortened V by 4 bases and J by 8 bases, and 11 bases separated the two germline ends. Germline values: CDR1 MNHEY, CDR2 SVGAGI. The CDR3 totals 12 residues. The CDR3 here is CASSWGEREAFF. The CDR3 DNA follows: TGTGCCAGCAGTTGGGGGGAAAGGGAAGCTTTCTTT.

The chain combines TRBV28 with TRBJ1-2; a possible D gene is TRBD1 (5 bases). Trimming left V 5 bases short and J 7 bases short, with 11 bases between. The CDR3 sequence is 12 residues long. Germline V gives CDR1 MDHEN, CDR2 SYDVKM. CDR3 sequence reads: CASSGRGFGYTF. The CDR3, as DNA: TGTGCCAGCAGTGGGAGGGGATTTGGCTACACCTTC.

V gene TRBV7-9 combines with J gene TRBJ1-2; 8 nucleotides align to TRBD1. The V segment lost 5 bases and the J segment 8 bases; nucleotides outside the gene matches: 10. Germline CDR1 reads SEHNR; CDR2 reads FQNEAQ (reference sequence). The CDR3 has 14 amino acids. CDR3 amino acids: CASSPSAGGQGYTF. The CDR3 nucleotides are TGTGCCAGCAGCCCGTCCGCAGGGGGCCAAGGCTACACCTTC.

DNA for the CDR3: TGTGCCACCAGTGATGGGGCCACCACTGAAGCTTTCTTT. Encoded protein: CATSDGATTEAFF. The rearrangement links TRBV24-1 to TRBJ1-1, with a tentative D call TRBD1 (5 bases). Germline CDR1 and CDR2: KGHDR and SFDVKD. The CDR3 contains 13 residues. V was shortened by 3 bases and J by 4 bases, with 8 bases between the two germline ends.

The rearrangement uses TRBV5-6 and TRBJ2-6; D is possibly TRBD2 (6 bases). The ends were cut back, 1 base at V and 2 bases at J, with 7 bases in the middle. CDR3 size: 15 residues. The germline CDR1 and CDR2 sequences are SGHDT and YYEEEE. CDR3 DNA: TGTGCCAGCAGCTTGTGGGGGGCTGGGGCCAACGTCCTGACTTTC. Protein: CASSLWGAGANVLTF.